Described below is a single T cell receptor beta chain sequence and its context. Antigen unknown. Documented time point: week 47, end of study. Each dose of the vaccine consisted of 300 ug of mutant IDH1 20-mer peptide, with topical imiquimod. This record belongs to a study of a mutant IDH1 vaccine in newly diagnosed glioma. Study details: Among treated patients, 62.5% were male and around 38% female, and mean age was approximately 43 years.

Generated by immunoSEQ multiplex PCR, the TCRdb table keeps only in-frame clones and is missing some. The sample carries tens of thousands of clones, around four fifths recorded once. V dropped 5 bases and J dropped 5; count of bases not matched to a gene: 5. Germline V gene data show CDR1 as GTSNPN and CDR2 as SVGIG (reference sequence). The CDR3 extends over 13 amino acids. Whole-study results and caveats: Immune responses induced by the vaccine were seen in roughly 93% of patients, spanning multiple MHC alleles.

The chain has TRBV30 and TRBJ1-3; TRBD1 matches 8 bases. This clonotype originated in a man in his forties with glioma. The sequenced sample was PBMCs, obtained from a glioma patient whose treatment included an IDH1 peptide vaccine. The CDR3 DNA reads as TGTGCCTGGGACAGGGGTCTAAGAAACACCATATATTTT. Translating it yields CAWDRGLRNTIYF.